The 26 T cell receptor beta chains given below trace back to one sample, sequenced in a study of OX40 agonist ivuxolimab in advanced cancers. TCRdb's copy holds only in-frame clones and misses some; the assay was immunoSEQ multiplex PCR. Here the sample spans 55,000 to 60,000 clones, 93% being singletons. The source material was CD4+ or CD8+ T cells sorted from blood, sampled in a trial of the OX40 agonist ivuxolimab. These receptors all come from an adult with an advanced solid tumor such as melanoma, head and neck, liver or kidney cancer.

This clone is a singleton in its sample. The gene calls are TRBV9 and TRBJ2-1; D gene ambiguous. This CDR3 has 12 amino acids. Germline V gene sequence: CDR1 SGDLS, CDR2 YYNGEE. V was shortened by 2 bases and J by 9 bases, with 9 bases between the two germline ends. CDR3 bases: TGTGCCAGCAGCGTTGAACCGGGTGAGCAGTTCTTC. This encodes CASSVEPGEQFF.

The CDR3 DNA sequence: TGTGCCAGCAGTTCAGGGGATGTTTTGTACGAGCAGTACTTC. Its translation: CASSSGDVLYEQYF. V gene TRBV28 combines with J gene TRBJ2-7; D perhaps matches TRBD1 (6 bases). V was trimmed by 4 bases and J by 4 bases, leaving 14 bases between them. This CDR3 is built from 14 residues. Germline values: CDR1 MDHEN, CDR2 SYDVKM.

The chain recombines TRBV7-9 with TRBJ1-1; D remains ambiguous. The CDR3 extends over 15 amino acids. Between the trimmed V and J ends, which lost 2 bases and 10 bases, there was a span of 20 bases. Per the germline V gene, CDR1 is SEHNR and CDR2 is FQNEAQ (reference sequence). Here the CDR3 DNA reads TGTGCCAGCAGCTTATGGGAGGGCCTCGCCGACCGAGCTTTCTTT. Amino acid sequence: CASSLWEGLADRAFF.

The chain employs TRBV2 and TRBJ2-7; D is perhaps TRBD2 (6 bases). With 6 bases removed from V and 1 base from J, the gap between germline ends came to 13 bases. This CDR3 has 14 residues. Germline V CDR1 and CDR2: SNHLY, FYNNEI. CDR3 in amino acids: CASRESGLSYEQYF. As DNA, the CDR3 is TGTGCCAGCAGGGAGAGCGGACTATCCTACGAGCAGTACTTC.

In this sample, this clone turned up once. The chain couples TRBV27 to TRBJ2-1; 7 bases are a match to TRBD2. The CDR3 runs 14 residues. V shed 5 bases, J shed 6 bases, and the junction held 7 bases outside the gene matches. Germline lookup yields CDR1 MNHEY and CDR2 SMNVEV (reference sequence). Here the CDR3 reads CASSPGLAGNEQFF. The CDR3 DNA sequence: TGTGCCAGCAGTCCGGGTTTAGCGGGCAATGAGCAGTTCTTC.

The CDR3 region is CASSGETVTYEQYF. The CDR3 DNA follows: TGTGCCAGCAGCGGGGAGACAGTTACCTACGAGCAGTACTTC. The rearrangement links TRBV7-9 to TRBJ2-7; D possibly matches TRBD1 or TRBD2 (5 bases each). Germline-derived CDR1 and CDR2 are SEHNR and FQNEAQ (reference sequence). This CDR3 comprises 14 residues. V gave up 5 bases and J gave up 2 bases, with 13 bases separating them. Drawing the rest from reference TRBV7-9 and TRBJ2-7, the complete variable domain is DTGVSQNPRHKITKRGQNVTFRCDPISEHNRLYWYRQTLGQGPEFLTYFQNEAQLEKSRLLSDRFSAERPKGSFSTLEIQRTEQGDSAMYLCASSGETVTYEQYFGPGTRLTVT.

The chain joins TRBV19 to TRBJ2-7; 8 bases are a match to TRBD1. This CDR3 comprises 14 residues. V shed 5 bases and J 4 bases; nucleotides not matched to a gene: 7. The V gene's germline CDR1 is LNHDA and CDR2 SQIVND (reference sequence). In DNA form, the CDR3 reads TGTGCCAGTAGTGTCCAGGGGGCGAGGTACGAGCAGTACTTC. Protein sequence: CASSVQGARYEQYF.

The CDR3 DNA reads as TGTGCCAGCACTAGCGGGAGGACCACCTACAATGAGCAGTTCTTC. Its protein product is CASTSGRTTYNEQFF. This rearrangement joins TRBV28 to TRBJ2-1; 11 nucleotides agree with TRBD2. Germline CDR1 is MDHEN and CDR2 is SYDVKM. The CDR3 has 15 residues. With V trimmed by 7 bases and J by 2 bases, 4 bases remained unmatched.

V gene TRBV5-6 combines with J gene TRBJ2-3, with D perhaps TRBD1 (5 bases). Between the trimmed V and J ends, which lost 3 bases and 1 base, there was a span of 15 bases. The CDR3 is 16 amino acids. CDR1 is SGHDT, CDR2 YYEEEE, per germline. As DNA, the CDR3 is TGTGCCAGCAGCTCGGTCCAGGGTATCGGCACAGATACGCAGTATTTT. It is translated as CASSSVQGIGTDTQYF.

The J gene is TRBJ1-3, the V gene TRBV28, with 8 bases matching TRBD1. The CDR3 spans 17 residues. The germline V gene encodes CDR1 MDHEN and CDR2 SYDVKM. With 6 bases clipped from V and 0 bases from J, the junction kept 10 bases outside the gene matches. CDR3 residues: CASRYRQGTISGNTIYF. The CDR3, as DNA: TGTGCCAGCAGATATAGACAGGGGACGATCTCTGGAAACACCATATATTTT.

The genes are TRBV10-3 and TRBJ1-2; D call uncertain. CDR1 ENHRY and CDR2 SYGVKD come from the germline V gene. Trimming took off 6 bases at V and 4 bases at J, with 18 bases between the two ends. The CDR3 runs 15 residues. CDR3 sequence (DNA): TGTGCCATCAGGGAAACAACTACGAGTTCCTATGGCTACACCTTC. It codes for CAIRETTTSSYGYTF.

The chain couples TRBV14 to TRBJ2-5, with TRBD2 matching 7 bases. From germline, CDR1 is SGHDN and CDR2 FVKESK. V was clipped by 0 bases and J by 1 base; unmatched bases: 11. This CDR3 contains 18 residues. CDR3 coding DNA: TGTGCCAGCAGCCAAGAGCGGAGAACTAGCGTGAGCCAAGAGACCCAGTACTTC. Translated: CASSQERRTSVSQETQYF.

J is TRBJ2-7 and V is TRBV6-1; no reliable D call. CDR1 is MNHNS and CDR2 is SASEGT in the germline V gene. The CDR3 has 10 residues. Trimming removed 3 bases at V and 6 bases at J, with 3 bases between. The CDR3 reads CASSDGEQYF. CDR3 nucleotides: TGTGCCAGCAGTGATGGCGAGCAGTACTTC.

The chain joins TRBV11-2 to TRBJ2-7; the D gene is possibly TRBD2 (5 bases). The CDR3 totals 15 residues. CDR1 SGHAT and CDR2 FQNNGV come from the germline V gene. Trimming took 0 bases from V and 3 from J, leaving 12 bases between them. CDR3 bases: TGTGCCAGCAGCTTAGACTCTAGCACCAGCTACGAGCAGTACTTC. Translated: CASSLDSSTSYEQYF.

The CDR3 DNA reads TGCGCCAGCAGCCAAGAGGAGGCGGGTTTCGACTATGGCTACACCTTC. As protein: CASSQEEAGFDYGYTF. The chain uses TRBV4-3 and TRBJ1-2; D remains unclear. Trimming removed 0 bases at V and 3 bases at J, with 14 bases between. CDR1 and CDR2 from the germline V gene are LGHNA and YSLEER. The CDR3 sequence is 16 residues long.

The chain carries TRBV2 and TRBJ2-4, with D possibly TRBD1 on 6 matching bases. The germline gives CDR1 SNHLY, CDR2 FYNNEI. The V gene lost 2 bases and the J gene lost 8 bases, with 19 bases spanning the gap. This CDR3 has 16 amino acids. CDR3 region: CASSEIRQGMIDIQYF. The CDR3 bases are TGTGCCAGCAGTGAAATACGGCAGGGGATGATTGACATTCAGTACTTC.

The V and J genes are TRBV5-6 and TRBJ2-3, with TRBD1 identical over 7 bases. Germline loops: CDR1 SGHDT, CDR2 YYEEEE. The junction had 14 bases not matched to a gene; V was cut back by 2 bases and J by 5 bases. The CDR3 has 17 amino acids. The CDR3 DNA reads TGTGCCAGCAGCTTACCTCGGCTAGCAGCAGGGGGAGATACGCAGTATTTT. Its protein product is CASSLPRLAAGGDTQYF. Variable domain in full (rest from reference TRBV5-6 and TRBJ2-3): DAGVTQSPTHLIKTRGQQVTLRCSPKSGHDTVSWYQQALGQGPQFIFQYYEEEERQRGNFPDRFSGHQFPNYSSELNVNALLLGDSALYLCASSLPRLAAGGDTQYFGPGTRLTVL.

The rearrangement links TRBV9 to TRBJ1-4; maybe TRBD1 (5 bases). CDR1 is SGDLS, CDR2 YYNGEE, per germline. V lost 4 bases to trimming and J lost 0 bases, with 16 bases between them. The CDR3 runs to 17 residues. Here the CDR3 DNA reads TGTGCCAGCAGCACGGGACCGGGGTCCGCAACTAATGAAAAACTGTTTTTT. Protein sequence: CASSTGPGSATNEKLFF.

This rearrangement joins TRBV19 to TRBJ1-2; a possible D gene is TRBD1 (6 bases). The CDR3 covers 14 residues. In germline, CDR1 is LNHDA, CDR2 SQIVND (reference sequence). The V end lost 10 bases, the J end lost 2 bases, and 17 bases lay between the germline ends. CDR3 in DNA: TGTGCCAATGAGAGACAGGAGCAAAACTATGGCTACACCTTC. Translation gives CANERQEQNYGYTF.

This clone was detected once. The chain employs TRBV19 and TRBJ1-1, with a possible D match to TRBD1 (6 bases). Deletions cut 11 bases from V and 5 bases from J, with 18 bases between. This CDR3 comprises 13 residues. The germline CDR1 and CDR2 sequences are LNHDA and SQIVND (reference sequence). The CDR3 sequence is CAAKQGIRTEAFF. Written as DNA, the CDR3 is TGTGCCGCCAAACAGGGAATACGGACTGAAGCTTTCTTT.

The rearrangement joins TRBV9 to TRBJ2-7; 7 bases line up with TRBD2. The CDR3 has 15 amino acids. The germline V gene encodes CDR1 SGDLS and CDR2 YYNGEE. V lost 3 bases, J lost 2 bases, and 8 bases stayed unmatched. The CDR3 nucleotides are TGTGCCAGCAGCGCCGGGGGGATTTTCGCCTACGAGCAGTACTTC. It specifies CASSAGGIFAYEQYF. Variable domain in full (rest from reference TRBV9 and TRBJ2-7): DSGVTQTPKHLITATGQRVTLRCSPRSGDLSVYWYQQSLDQGLQFLIQYYNGEERAKGNILERFSAQQFPDLHSELNLSSLELGDSALYFCASSAGGIFAYEQYFGPGTRLTVT.

This chain connects TRBV10-1 to TRBJ2-1; 8 bases align to TRBD2. CDR1 and CDR2 from the germline V gene are WNHNN and SYGVQD (reference sequence). This CDR3 region has 15 residues. Losses at the gene ends were 4 bases for V and 8 bases for J; bases not matched to a gene: 10. The CDR3: CASSGTSGVRDEQFF. Here the CDR3 DNA reads TGCGCCAGCAGTGGAACTAGCGGAGTTAGGGATGAGCAGTTCTTC.

The chain carries TRBV6-5 and TRBJ2-5; the D gene could be TRBD1 or TRBD2 (6 bases each). Deletions cut 6 bases from V and 2 bases from J, with 16 bases between. CDR3 length: 15 residues. The V gene's germline CDR1 is MNHEY and CDR2 SVGAGI. DNA for the CDR3: TGTGCCAGCAGACCGGAAGGGGGGCTTCAAGAGACCCAGTACTTC. Translated: CASRPEGGLQETQYF.

The chain joins TRBV19 to TRBJ2-7; 7 bases line up with TRBD2. CDR1 and CDR2 (germline): LNHDA, SQIVND (reference sequence). The CDR3 covers 14 residues. Trimming took 3 bases from V and 2 from J; bases not matched to a gene: 4. The CDR3 spells CASSIGGGAYEQYF. CDR3 nucleotides: TGTGCCAGTAGTATTGGGGGGGGTGCCTACGAGCAGTACTTC.

This chain uses TRBV9 with TRBJ1-1; D unclear. CDR3 length: 15 amino acids. V was cut by 4 bases and J by 3 bases, with 16 bases left in between. CDR1 is SGDLS, CDR2 YYNGEE, per germline. The CDR3 is CASSTSAALDTEAFF. CDR3 DNA sequence: TGTGCCAGCAGCACCTCTGCCGCGTTGGACACTGAAGCTTTCTTT.

This clone was recorded a few times. The chain recombines TRBV30 with TRBJ1-2, with D uncertain. The CDR3 sequence is 12 residues long. Germline-derived CDR1 and CDR2 are GTSNPN and SVGIG (reference sequence). V lost 0 bases and J lost 10, with 12 bases in between. CDR3 DNA: TGTGCCTGGAGTGTCCCACGGTGGGACTACACCTTC. Residues: CAWSVPRWDYTF.